This T cell receptor beta chain was found in a study of blood T cell repertoires in COVID-19 (dated by TCRdb to about 2020). About the investigation overall: Collaborator samples came from the United States, Italy and Spain and covered acute and convalescent phases of COVID-19. The material from the prospective study consisted of cDNA or gDNA derived from T cells, B-cell-depleted T cells, or PBMCs. Deeply sampled blood TCRbeta repertoires from subjects exposed to, actively infected with, or recovered from COVID-19 were included in the dataset. The repertoires were released in a freely available public database intended as a resource for research on the immune response to SARS-CoV-2. The samples were drawn from two sources: the first 160 participants of the ongoing ImmuneRACE study, and 1,000 to 1,500 subjects contributed by 6 global collaborators. The sample metadata nearly always contained a de-identified subject ID, COVID-19 status, age in years and sex. Where available, HLA class I and class II types were taken from metadata supplied by the sample provider and were not determined by assay-based typing. Points the paper makes about the study in general: How much clinical and demographic metadata was included differed by source and by participant, and the metadata was provided uncurated.

TCRbeta CDR3 regions were amplified from genomic DNA by means of the immunoSEQ Assay, a bias-controlled multiplex PCR. As for the authors' bioinformatics: Nucleated cell counts per sample were estimated from amplification of reference gene primers within the assay. To quantify the absolute abundance of each unique TCRbeta CDR3 rearrangement, sequence reads were collapsed and filtered. For each sample, productive Simpson clonality was calculated as the square root of Simpson's diversity index across productive rearrangements. TCRdb took over this immuneACCESS table, retaining in-frame rearrangements with V and J assigned. Such tables are incomplete; in checked studies, under half of the missing clones stem from an unresolved V gene, and the remainder is unexplained. V, J and clone size reflect that table, while D and trimming were determined from the DNA. This sample comprises approximately 250,000 clones, 84% of them detected only once. In total, the top ten clones hold approximately 9% of the sample.

V is reduced by 5 bases and J by 4 bases, leaving a spacing of 11 bases between them. Spanning cysteine to phenylalanine, the CDR3 consists of 13 amino acids. The DNA shown is the 39-base CDR3, in frame from base 1. The CDR1 and CDR2 encoded by the germline V gene are SGHTA and FQGNSA. Whole blood was collected in K2EDTA tubes by collaborating institutions according to the institutions' own protocols. For TCRbeta analysis, collaborator samples were shipped as frozen whole blood, as isolated PBMCs, or as DNA extracted from either sample type. Details on this clone: Its antigen is unknown. No base quality information exists; no much larger clone differs at one position.

The clonotype comes from a human donor in a cohort sampled during active COVID-19. In this chain, TRBV7-2 is recombined with TRBJ1-2; possibly the D gene is TRBD1, per 6 matching bases. Sequencing used peripheral blood. The CDR3 amino acid sequence is: CASSQQGGYGYTF. In nucleotides, the sequence is TGTGCCAGCAGCCAACAGGGTGGCTATGGCTACACCTTC.